In its sample, the clone carrying this T cell receptor (beta chain) was seen many times. Trimming shortened V by 3 bases and J by 5 bases, and 10 bases separated the two germline ends. Germline CDR1 LNHDA, CDR2 SQIVND (reference sequence). The CDR3 loop spans 13 amino acids. Primers used for first-strand cDNA, a TRAV- and TRBV-specific set, covered both alpha and beta chains. With a V-primer adapter and a constant-region primer, TCRs were amplified for roughly 20 PCR cycles. One entry per CDR3 protein, called by TCRdb with MiXCR from the reads. The table lists under 95,000 distinct CDR3 sequences, about 18% of them singletons. This specimen belongs to a study of low-dose radiotherapy and immunotherapy resistance in tumors. Study in general: The regimen for patients comprised intravenous nivolumab 240 mg every two weeks plus intravenous ipilimumab 1 mg/kg every six weeks.

Time point: before trial treatment. The rearrangement joins TRBV19 to TRBJ2-5; D call uncertain. The source was PBMCs, collected before treatment. This clonotype was sampled from a male donor with prostate cancer. The CDR3 sequence is CASSITPTETQYF. CDR3 sequence (DNA): TGTGCCAGTAGTATTACTCCTACGGAGACCCAGTACTTC. Using reference TRBV19 and TRBJ2-5 for the parts outside the CDR3, the full variable domain is DGGITQSPKYLFRKEGQNVTLSCEQNLNHDAMYWYRQDPGQGLRLIYYSQIVNDFQKGDIAEGYSVSREKKESFPLTVTSAQKNPTAFYLCASSITPTETQYFGPGTRLLVL.